What follows is one T cell receptor beta chain and its context. It has no known antigen specificity. Base qualities were left out, and no much larger clone turns up one base away. TCRbeta CDR3 regions were amplified from genomic DNA using the immunoSEQ Assay, a bias-controlled multiplex PCR. The study's own analysis went as follows. The number of nucleated cells in each sample was estimated by amplification of reference gene primers within the assay. To quantify the absolute abundance of each unique TCRbeta CDR3 rearrangement, sequence reads were collapsed and filtered. For each sample, productive Simpson clonality was calculated as the square root of Simpson's diversity index over productive rearrangements. TCRdb mirrors the immuneACCESS table, restricted to in-frame sequences. Some clones are absent from its copies; in checked studies, under half trace to an unresolved V gene, and the reason for the others is unknown. V and J calls plus clone size are reproduced from that table; the DNA served to infer D and trimming. This sample comprises 250,000 to 350,000 clones, 80% to 90% of them detected only once. The ten largest clones take up 5.3% of the sample.

In the prospective study, participants were about 18 to 100 years old, resided in under 30 geographic areas of the United States, and were enrolled through a virtual design. In the prospective study, cohorts were assigned on the basis of participant-reported clinical history obtained from a screening survey and a study questionnaire. ImmuneRACE Cohort 3 recovered participants were defined by two consecutive negative NP/OP PCR tests, healthcare professional clearance, or symptom resolution. In the prospective study, mobile phlebotomists collected whole blood, serum and a nasopharyngeal or oropharyngeal swab from each participant. Prospective study participants could optionally give additional blood draws and questionnaires over a 2-month period. Before DNA extraction, blood samples from the prospective study were shipped at room temperature or frozen. This sample is drawn from a study of blood T cell repertoires in COVID-19 (dated by TCRdb to 2018 to 2021). Background for the entire study: The collaborator samples originated in the United States, Italy and Spain and spanned the acute and convalescent phases of COVID-19. The prospective study material was composed of cDNA or gDNA derived from T cells, B-cell-depleted T cells, or PBMCs. Deeply sampled blood TCRbeta repertoires from subjects exposed to, actively infected with, or recovered from COVID-19 were included in the dataset. The repertoires were released in a freely available public database intended as a resource for research on the immune response to SARS-CoV-2. The samples were drawn from two sources: the first 160 participants of the ongoing ImmuneRACE study, and 1,200 or so subjects contributed by 6 global collaborators. Nearly every sample came with metadata listing a de-identified subject ID, COVID-19 status, age in years and sex. Where available, HLA class I and class II types were taken from metadata supplied by the sample provider and were not determined by assay-based typing. What the authors observed across the whole study: The quantity of clinical and demographic metadata differed by source and by participant and was supplied without curation.

The CDR3 contains 14 residues, cysteine and phenylalanine counted. Just CDR3 DNA is preserved here, 42 bases in frame from base 1. V is shortened by 6 bases, J by 6 bases, and the region joining them spans 15 bases. From a lookup of the germline V gene, CDR1 and CDR2 are SNHLY and FYNNEI. The TCR comes from a woman aged 30 to 39 who had recovered from COVID-19. The V and J segments used are TRBV2 and TRBJ1-5, and perhaps TRBD1 as D gene, on 5 matching bases. The sample comprised PBMCs or T cells enriched from blood (not recorded which). This receptor carries the CDR3 CASSFGHSSQPQHF. The bases read TGTGCCAGCAGCTTCGGACACTCTAGTCAGCCCCAGCATTTT.